This T cell receptor beta chain is drawn from a study of Graves' ophthalmopathy and Graves' hyperthyroidism. As the template, RNA transcripts were used to amplify TCR beta CDR3 regions. HTBI primers served in a first-round RT-PCR, which a second-round multiplex PCR followed. TCRdb re-analysed the multiplex PCR reads in MiXCR, keeping a single row per CDR3 protein. The sample holds some 350,000 distinct CDR3 sequences; approximately 18% are singletons and the top ten take around 2.4%. This CDR3 comprises 16 residues. Trimming took off 0 bases at V and 5 bases at J, with 17 bases between the two ends. Germline-derived CDR1 and CDR2 are LGHNA and YSLEER.

This rearrangement joins TRBV4-3 to TRBJ2-7, with a tentative D call TRBD2 (6 bases). Sequenced sample: peripheral blood. This sequence was found in an adult woman with stable Graves' hyperthyroidism. CDR3 in amino acids: CASSQEGVRLVHEQYF. The CDR3 DNA follows: TGCGCCAGCAGCCAAGAGGGGGTAAGACTAGTCCACGAGCAGTACTTC.